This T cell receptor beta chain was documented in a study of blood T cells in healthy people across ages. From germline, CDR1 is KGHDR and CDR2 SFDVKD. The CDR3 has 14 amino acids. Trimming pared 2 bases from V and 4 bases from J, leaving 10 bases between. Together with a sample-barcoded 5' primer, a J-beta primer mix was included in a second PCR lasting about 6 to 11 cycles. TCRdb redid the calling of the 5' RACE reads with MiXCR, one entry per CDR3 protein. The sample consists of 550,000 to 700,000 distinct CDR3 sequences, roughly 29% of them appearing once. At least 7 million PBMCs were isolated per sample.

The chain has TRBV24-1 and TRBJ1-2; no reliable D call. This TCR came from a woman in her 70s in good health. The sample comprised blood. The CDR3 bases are TGTGCCACCAGTGATTCCCCTGAGCGCTATGGCTACACCTTC. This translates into CATSDSPERYGYTF.